These T cell receptor beta chains were read from a single sample in a study of blood T cells in healthy people across ages. TCRdb re-called the 5' RACE reads with MiXCR, one entry per CDR3 protein. The sample includes about 800,000 distinct CDR3 sequences, 58% of them seen just once. Sequenced material: blood. All receptors derive from a man aged 30-40 years in good health. Both conserved end residues are part of each CDR3. The D gene is left open where the match is weak. Part of the rows lack a size; the others show once, few, many or a class for expanded clones.

>.|TRBD1|TRBV7-9|TRBJ1-1
CASGQAEEAFF
TGTGCCAGCGGACAGGCGGAAGAAGCTTTCTTT
>.|TRBD1|TRBV18|TRBJ2-7
CASSLDREEQYF
TGTGCCAGCTCACTTGACAGGGAGGAGCAGTACTTC
>.|.|TRBV7-9|TRBJ2-1
CASSLVRQDKQFF
TGTGCCAGCAGCTTAGTTCGTCAGGACAAGCAGTTCTTC
>.|TRBD1|TRBV11-2|TRBJ1-2
CASSLVYRGRRSYGYTF
TGTGCCAGCAGCTTAGTCTACAGGGGGCGCCGTAGCTATGGCTACACCTTC
>many|.|TRBV4-2|TRBJ2-5
CASSQGVTVKTQYF
TGTGCCAGCAGCCAAGGGGTCACGGTAAAGACCCAGTACTTC
>.|.|TRBV14|TRBJ2-4
CASSLDGFVNIQYF
TGTGCCAGCAGCTTAGACGGTTTTGTTAACATTCAGTACTTC
>.|TRBD2|TRBV9|TRBJ2-1
CASSQAGTSDDEQFF
TGTGCCAGCAGCCAGGCCGGGACTAGCGATGATGAGCAGTTCTTC
>.|.|TRBV7-8|TRBJ2-5
CASIPDEDEQYF
TGTGCCAGCATCCCGGACGAGGATGAGCAGTACTTC
>.|TRBD1|TRBV14|TRBJ1-2
CASSLTGTGAGGYTF
TGTGCCAGCAGCCTCACCGGGACAGGGGCAGGCGGCTACACCTTC
>.|.|TRBV6-5|TRBJ2-5
CASRRQATRETQYF
TGTGCCAGCAGGCGACAGGCGACGCGGGAGACCCAGTACTTC
>.|.|TRBV20-1|TRBJ2-1
CSASSGSLSDEQFF
TGCAGTGCTAGTTCGGGGTCCCTGAGCGATGAGCAGTTCTTC
>.|TRBD2|TRBV7-2|TRBJ2-5
CASSSHQTSEYQETQYF
TGTGCCAGCAGCTCTCATCAAACTAGCGAGTACCAAGAGACCCAGTACTTC
>once|.|TRBV29-1|TRBJ1-4
CSVRTEMIEKLFF
TGCAGCGTCAGGACGGAGATGATTGAAAAACTGTTTTTT
>once|.|TRBV18|TRBJ2-7
CASSPGVQGYEQYF
TGTGCCAGCTCACCAGGGGTTCAGGGCTACGAGCAGTACTTC
>.|.|TRBV10-1|TRBJ1-1
CASSEGIKGRDTEAFF
TGCGCCAGCAGTGAGGGGATAAAGGGACGAGATACTGAAGCTTTCTTT
>.|TRBD2|TRBV20-1|TRBJ2-4
CSARAIAGPEKGYF
TGCAGTGCTAGAGCAATAGCGGGACCAGAAAAGGGGTACTTC
>.|.|TRBV9|TRBJ2-2
CASSVNPAGELFF
TGTGCCAGCAGCGTGAATCCCGCCGGGGAGCTGTTTTTT
>.|TRBD2|TRBV6-5|TRBJ2-1
CASSYSAVRLAGRNEQFF
TGTGCCAGCAGTTACTCGGCCGTGAGATTAGCGGGACGGAATGAGCAGTTCTTC
>.|TRBD2|TRBV20-1|TRBJ2-5
CSARDISGNQETQYF
TGCAGTGCTAGAGATATTAGCGGGAATCAAGAGACCCAGTACTTC
>once|.|TRBV9|TRBJ2-6
CASTEGDFGANVLTF
TGTGCCAGCACCGAGGGGGACTTCGGGGCCAACGTCCTGACTTTC
>once|TRBD1|TRBV29-1|TRBJ1-5
CSRDRGTMIYSNQPQHF
TGCAGTCGGGACAGGGGTACAATGATTTATAGCAATCAGCCCCAGCATTTT
>.|.|TRBV6-5|TRBJ2-5
CASSVPQGEQYF
TGTGCCAGCAGTGTCCCGCAGGGTGAGCAGTACTTC
>.|.|TRBV7-9|TRBJ2-7
CASEPQSGSYNEQYF
TGTGCCAGTGAACCCCAGAGCGGCTCCTACAATGAGCAGTACTTC
>.|TRBD2|TRBV20-1|TRBJ2-2
CSVLSGRDTGELFF
TGCAGTGTGTTGAGCGGGAGGGACACCGGGGAGCTGTTTTTT
>.|.|TRBV12-3/TRBV12-4|TRBJ2-7
CASNLSGGSDEQYF
TGTGCCAGCAACCTCTCCGGGGGCTCGGACGAGCAGTACTTC
>.|.|TRBV20-1|TRBJ1-5
CSVALQPQHF
TGCAGTGTCGCGCTTCAGCCCCAGCATTTT
>.|.|TRBV7-2|TRBJ2-1
CASSLDVKPQFF
TGTGCCAGCAGCTTAGACGTCAAACCCCAGTTCTTC
>.|.|TRBV6-2/TRBV6-3|TRBJ2-5
CASRQTAEEQYF
TGTGCCAGCAGACAGACAGCGGAGGAGCAGTACTTC
>.|TRBD1|TRBV7-9|TRBJ2-4
CASSLGGQVGNIQYF
TGTGCCAGCAGCTTAGGTGGACAGGTTGGAAACATTCAGTACTTC
>.|TRBD2|TRBV7-2|TRBJ2-3
CASSPTSGTDTQYF
TGTGCCAGCAGTCCGACTAGCGGGACAGATACGCAGTATTTT
>.|TRBD1|TRBV20-1|TRBJ2-7
CSAREQGPFYEQYF
TGCAGTGCTAGGGAACAGGGGCCCTTCTACGAGCAGTACTTC
>.|TRBD1|TRBV6-5|TRBJ2-1
CASSPSVGQVYNEQFF
TGTGCCAGCAGCCCCTCGGTGGGACAGGTATACAATGAGCAGTTCTTC
>few|TRBD2|TRBV6-2/TRBV6-3|TRBJ2-7
CASSYLGGRNEQYF
TGTGCCAGCAGTTACCTCGGCGGGAGAAACGAGCAGTACTTC
>.|.|TRBV20-1|TRBJ1-1
CSARGIGQGTEAFF
TGCAGTGCTAGGGGTATAGGGCAGGGCACTGAAGCTTTCTTT
>.|TRBD2|TRBV28|TRBJ2-3
CASDPSGRAVDTQYF
TGTGCCAGCGACCCTAGCGGGAGGGCCGTAGATACGCAGTATTTT
>once|.|TRBV7-9|TRBJ1-2
CASSRPVRGGYGYTF
TGTGCCAGCAGCCGTCCCGTCCGGGGCGGTTATGGCTACACCTTC
>.|TRBD1|TRBV15|TRBJ2-7
CATNRRPGTGFEQYF
TGTGCCACCAACAGACGCCCGGGGACAGGGTTCGAGCAGTACTTC
>few|TRBD1|TRBV15|TRBJ2-7
CATSALQGIGGQYF
TGTGCCACCAGCGCACTACAGGGGATAGGCGGGCAGTACTTC
>.|.|TRBV6-6|TRBJ2-7
CASSSGDWLYEQYF
TGTGCCAGCAGCTCCGGGGACTGGCTCTACGAGCAGTACTTC
>.|.|TRBV7-2|TRBJ2-3
CASTRQAGTSTDTQYF
TGTGCCAGCACAAGACAAGCGGGGACAAGCACAGATACGCAGTATTTT
>.|TRBD2|TRBV11-2|TRBJ2-3
CASGFPQTSGTDTQYF
TGTGCCAGCGGCTTCCCCCAGACTAGCGGTACAGATACGCAGTATTTT